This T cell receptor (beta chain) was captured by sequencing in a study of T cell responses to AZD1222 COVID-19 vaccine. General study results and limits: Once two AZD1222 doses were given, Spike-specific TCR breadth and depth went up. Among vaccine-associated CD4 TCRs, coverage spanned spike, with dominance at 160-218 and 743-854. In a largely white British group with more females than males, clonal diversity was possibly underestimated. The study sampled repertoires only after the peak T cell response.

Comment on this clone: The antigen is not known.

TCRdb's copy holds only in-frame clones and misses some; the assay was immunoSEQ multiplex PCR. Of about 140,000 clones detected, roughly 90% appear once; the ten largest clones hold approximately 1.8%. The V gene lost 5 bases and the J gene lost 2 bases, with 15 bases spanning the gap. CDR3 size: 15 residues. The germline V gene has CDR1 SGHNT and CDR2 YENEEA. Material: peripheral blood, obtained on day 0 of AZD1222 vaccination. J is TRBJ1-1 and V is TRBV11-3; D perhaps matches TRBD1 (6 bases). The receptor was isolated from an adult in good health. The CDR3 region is CASSTLTGPNTEAFF. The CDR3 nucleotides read TGTGCCAGCAGCACACTTACAGGGCCAAACACTGAAGCTTTCTTT.